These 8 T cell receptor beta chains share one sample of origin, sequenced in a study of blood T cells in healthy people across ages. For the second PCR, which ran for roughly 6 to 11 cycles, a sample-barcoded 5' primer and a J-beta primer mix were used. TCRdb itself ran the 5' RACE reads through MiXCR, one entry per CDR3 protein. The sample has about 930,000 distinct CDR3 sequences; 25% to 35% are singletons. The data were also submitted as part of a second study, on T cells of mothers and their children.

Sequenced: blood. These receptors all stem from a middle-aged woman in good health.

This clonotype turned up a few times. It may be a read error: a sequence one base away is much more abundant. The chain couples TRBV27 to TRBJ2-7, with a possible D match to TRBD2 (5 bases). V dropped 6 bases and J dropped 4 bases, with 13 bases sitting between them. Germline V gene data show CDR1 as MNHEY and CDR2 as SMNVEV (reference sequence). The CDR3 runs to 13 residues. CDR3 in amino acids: CASRSLGEYEQYF. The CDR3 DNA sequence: TGTGCCAGCAGGTCCCTCGGGGAGTACGAGCAGTACTTC.

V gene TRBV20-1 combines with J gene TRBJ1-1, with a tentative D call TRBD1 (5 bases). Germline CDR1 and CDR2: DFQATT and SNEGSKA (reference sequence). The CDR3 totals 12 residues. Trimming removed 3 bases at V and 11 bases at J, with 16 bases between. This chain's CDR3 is CSARRDLSSAFF. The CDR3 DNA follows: TGCAGTGCTAGGAGGGACCTCTCGTCGGCTTTCTTT.

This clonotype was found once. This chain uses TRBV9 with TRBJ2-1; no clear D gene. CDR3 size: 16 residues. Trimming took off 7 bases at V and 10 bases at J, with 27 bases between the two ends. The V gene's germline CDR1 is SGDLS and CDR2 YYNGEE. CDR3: CASRAGRLTISYEQFF. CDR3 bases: TGTGCCAGCCGGGCAGGACGGTTGACAATCTCCTACGAGCAGTTCTTC.

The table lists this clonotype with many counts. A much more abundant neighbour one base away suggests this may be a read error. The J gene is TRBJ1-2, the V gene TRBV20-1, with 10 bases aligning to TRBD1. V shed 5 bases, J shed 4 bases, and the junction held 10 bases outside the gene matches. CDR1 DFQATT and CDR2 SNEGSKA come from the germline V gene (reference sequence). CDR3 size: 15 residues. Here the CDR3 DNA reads TGCAGTGCTCATCAGACAGGGGGCATGAGCTATGGCTACACCTTC. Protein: CSAHQTGGMSYGYTF.

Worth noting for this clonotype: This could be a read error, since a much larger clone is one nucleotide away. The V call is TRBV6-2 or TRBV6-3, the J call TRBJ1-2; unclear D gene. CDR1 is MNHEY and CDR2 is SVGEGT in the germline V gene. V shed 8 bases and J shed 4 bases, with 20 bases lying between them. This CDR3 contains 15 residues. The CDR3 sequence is CASEDKAAPSYGYTF. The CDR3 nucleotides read TGTGCCAGCGAAGATAAGGCCGCGCCGAGCTATGGCTACACCTTC.

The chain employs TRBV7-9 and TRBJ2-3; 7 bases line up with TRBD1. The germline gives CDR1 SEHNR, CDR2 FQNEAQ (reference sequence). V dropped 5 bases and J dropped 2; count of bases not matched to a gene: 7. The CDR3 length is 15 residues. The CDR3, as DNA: TGTGCCAGCAGCCAAGGGGGCCAGTTCACAGATACGCAGTATTTT. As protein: CASSQGGQFTDTQYF. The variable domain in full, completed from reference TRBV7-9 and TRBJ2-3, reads DTGVSQNPRHKITKRGQNVTFRCDPISEHNRLYWYRQTLGQGPEFLTYFQNEAQLEKSRLLSDRFSAERPKGSFSTLEIQRTEQGDSAMYLCASSQGGQFTDTQYFGPGTRLTVL.

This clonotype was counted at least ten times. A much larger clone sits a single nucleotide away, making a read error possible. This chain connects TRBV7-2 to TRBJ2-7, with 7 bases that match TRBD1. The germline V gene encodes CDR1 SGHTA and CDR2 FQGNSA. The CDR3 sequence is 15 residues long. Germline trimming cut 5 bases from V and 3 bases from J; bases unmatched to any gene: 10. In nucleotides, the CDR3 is TGTGCCAGCAGCGCACACGGGACAGCCGGCTACGAGCAGTACTTC. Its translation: CASSAHGTAGYEQYF.

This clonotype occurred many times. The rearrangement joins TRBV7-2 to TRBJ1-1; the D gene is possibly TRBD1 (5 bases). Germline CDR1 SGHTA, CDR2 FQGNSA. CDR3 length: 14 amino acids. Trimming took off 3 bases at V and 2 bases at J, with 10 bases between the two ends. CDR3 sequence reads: CASSFSQGNTEAFF. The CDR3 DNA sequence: TGTGCCAGCAGCTTCTCCCAGGGAAACACTGAAGCTTTCTTT.